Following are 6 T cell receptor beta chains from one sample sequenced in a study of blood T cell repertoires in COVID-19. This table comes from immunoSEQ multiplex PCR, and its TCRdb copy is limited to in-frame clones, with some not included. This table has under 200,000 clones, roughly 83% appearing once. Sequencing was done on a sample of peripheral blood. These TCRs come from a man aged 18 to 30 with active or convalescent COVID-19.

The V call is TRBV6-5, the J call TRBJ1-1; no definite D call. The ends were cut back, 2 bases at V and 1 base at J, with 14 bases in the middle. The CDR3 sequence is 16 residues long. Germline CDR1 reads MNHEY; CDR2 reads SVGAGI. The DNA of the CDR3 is TGTGCCAGCAGTTACCGAATCACCCCAGGGAACACTGAAGCTTTCTTT. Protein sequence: CASSYRITPGNTEAFF.

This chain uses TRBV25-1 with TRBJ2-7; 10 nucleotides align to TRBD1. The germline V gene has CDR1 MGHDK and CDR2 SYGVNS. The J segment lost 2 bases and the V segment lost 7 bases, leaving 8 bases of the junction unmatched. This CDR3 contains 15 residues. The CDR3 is CASTHQGTGAYEQYF. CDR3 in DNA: TGTGCCAGCACCCACCAAGGGACAGGGGCCTACGAGCAGTACTTC.

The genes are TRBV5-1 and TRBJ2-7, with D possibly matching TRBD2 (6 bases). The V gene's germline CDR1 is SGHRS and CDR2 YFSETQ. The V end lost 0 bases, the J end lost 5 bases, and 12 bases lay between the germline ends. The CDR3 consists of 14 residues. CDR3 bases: TGCGCCAGCAGCTTGGTACTAGCTCCCAACGAGCAGTACTTC. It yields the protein CASSLVLAPNEQYF.

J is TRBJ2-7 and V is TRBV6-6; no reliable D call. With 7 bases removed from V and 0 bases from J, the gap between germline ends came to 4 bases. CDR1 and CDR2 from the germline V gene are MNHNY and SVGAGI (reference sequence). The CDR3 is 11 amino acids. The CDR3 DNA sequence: TGTGCCAGCAAGAGCTCCTACGAGCAGTACTTC. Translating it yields CASKSSYEQYF.

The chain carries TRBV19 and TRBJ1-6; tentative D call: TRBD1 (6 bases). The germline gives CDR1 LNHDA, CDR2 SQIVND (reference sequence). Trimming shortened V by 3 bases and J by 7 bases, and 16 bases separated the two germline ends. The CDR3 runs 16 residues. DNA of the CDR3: TGTGCCAGTAGTATGGGGGCTGCAAAATGGAATTCACCCCTCCACTTT. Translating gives CASSMGAAKWNSPLHF.

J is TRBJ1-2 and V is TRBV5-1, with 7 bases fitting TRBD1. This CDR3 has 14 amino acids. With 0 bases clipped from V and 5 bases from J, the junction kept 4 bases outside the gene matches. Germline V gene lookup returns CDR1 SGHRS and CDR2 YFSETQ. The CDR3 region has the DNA TGCGCCAGCAGCTTGGAGGTCAGGGGGTATGGCTACACCTTC. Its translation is CASSLEVRGYGYTF. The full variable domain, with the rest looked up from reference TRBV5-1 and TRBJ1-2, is KAGVTQTPRYLIKTRGQQVTLSCSPISGHRSVSWYQQTPGQGLQFLFEYFSETQRNKGNFPGRFSGRQFSNSRSEMNVSTLELGDSALYLCASSLEVRGYGYTFGSGTRLTVV.